The clone carrying this TCR beta chain was observed a few times. Clones were read by immunoSEQ multiplex PCR, and TCRdb kept only the in-frame ones, dropping some. The sample has roughly 82,000 clones; 83% are singletons. Trimming stripped 4 bases from V and 3 bases from J, with 7 bases between. Germline assignment: CDR1 PRHDT and CDR2 FYEKMQ (reference sequence). This CDR3 contains 13 residues. The data stem from a study of OX40 agonist ivuxolimab in advanced cancers. Study information: Dosing consisted of intravenous ivuxolimab at 0.01 to 10 mg/kg every 2 weeks. Mean age approximately 59 years, range roughly 23 to 79; roughly 82% male.

This chain uses TRBV13 with TRBJ1-5; unclear D gene. This TCR was sampled from an adult with an advanced solid tumor such as melanoma, head and neck, liver or kidney cancer. Sequenced here: CD4+ or CD8+ T cells sorted from blood, sampled in a trial of the OX40 agonist ivuxolimab. The CDR3 spells CASSSDPNQPQHF. The CDR3 nucleotides are TGTGCCAGCAGCTCCGACCCCAATCAGCCCCAGCATTTT.